The clone carrying this T cell receptor (beta chain) was seen ten or more times. Its antigen is currently unknown. The V gene end was trimmed by 4 bases and the J gene end by 0 bases; junction bases not matched to a gene: 12. The length of the CDR3 is 19 residues. Looked up from germline, CDR1 is SGHAT and CDR2 is FQNNGV. The data belong to a study of beta chain features in type 1 diabetes. Study-level points and caveats: In cDNA sequencing, cells with high TCR expression could be over-represented. There was a moderate but significant shortening of TCRB CDR3s in all four CD4+ subsets of Type 1 diabetes patients.

The investigators reverse transcribed all of the isolated RNA, so they sequenced expressed TCRB transcripts. Naive, central memory and regulatory T cell samples averaged approximately 3.5 million immunoSEQ reads each. Here immunoSEQ multiplex PCR was the method, and the copy in TCRdb shows in-frame clones only, minus some. The table shows around 300,000 clones, with 7% to 9% occurring only once. The receptor comes from a woman younger than 35 in good health. The rearrangement uses TRBV11-2 and TRBJ2-1; 10 bases map to TRBD2. Sequenced input: central memory CD4+ T cells from blood. For the CDR3, the DNA is TGTGCCAGCAGCTCCTCTCTAGCGGGAGAGACCTACTCCTACAATGAGCAGTTCTTC. This sequence encodes CASSSSLAGETYSYNEQFF.